This paragraph covers one T cell receptor (beta chain) sequence. The antigen is undetermined. The record originates from a study of CD8 T cells in Susac syndrome. Overall study findings and caveats: Only a relatively small number of individuals were included in the TCR sequencing and HLA analysis.

Sequencing of TCR beta, carried out with a high-throughput approach, was applied to CD8+ and CD4+ T cells from the blood. CD8+ and CD4+ T cells were negatively isolated; TEMRA cells were FACS-enriched. CDR3 length: 16 amino acids. V lost 4 bases to trimming and J lost 0 bases, with 13 bases between them. Looked up from germline, CDR1 is SGHRS and CDR2 is YFSETQ. RNA, at about 0.45 to 1 ug, was reverse transcribed with random hexamers. Across 54 Vbeta and 13 Jbeta, immunoSEQ multiplex PCR amplified TCR beta CDR3. Each CDR3 protein gets one entry after TCRdb re-called the immunoSEQ multiplex PCR reads with MiXCR. The table records about 300,000 distinct CDR3 sequences, about 90% of them present only once.

The sample taken for sequencing was CD4+ T cells from PBMCs. The gene calls are TRBV5-1 and TRBJ1-4, with D hard to call. This clonotype was obtained from a human donor with multiple sclerosis. The CDR3 loop is CASSLALLTTNEKLFF. The CDR3 DNA follows: TGCGCCAGCAGCCTAGCACTGCTCACAACTAATGAAAAACTGTTTTTT.